Each of the 10 T cell receptor beta chains below was sequenced from the same sample in a study of T-cell reconstitution after alpha-beta-depleted transplantation in children. The TCRbeta library incorporated unique molecular identifiers. TCRdb re-called the PCR reads with MiXCR, one entry per CDR3 protein. The repertoire holds some 200,000 distinct CDR3 sequences, about 6.6% seen once, with about 5.9% in the top ten. The sample here was PBMCs, taken before TCRalphabeta/CD19-depleted stem cell transplant. Every receptor here comes from a boy between 2 and 10 years old with acute lymphoblastic leukemia, due to receive a stem cell transplant.

This clonotype was detected a few times. This sequence joins TRBV25-1 and TRBJ2-1; no clear D gene. Trimming cost V 0 bases and J 0 bases, with 21 bases left between them. CDR3 length: 20 amino acids. Germline V gene lookup returns CDR1 MGHDK and CDR2 SYGVNS. The CDR3 loop reads CASSEYLPLSEDRSYNEQFF. The DNA for the CDR3 is TGTGCCAGCAGTGAATATCTACCCCTCAGCGAGGACCGCTCCTACAATGAGCAGTTCTTC.

This clonotype was recorded at least ten times. This chain joins TRBV7-2 and TRBJ2-5, with 7 positions matching TRBD2. The germline CDR1 and CDR2 sequences are SGHTA and FQGNSA. J gave up 4 bases and V 1 base, and 6 bases lay outside the gene matches. CDR3 length equals 15 residues. The chain's CDR3 is CASSLVGSGTETQYF. CDR3 in DNA: TGTGCCAGCAGCTTAGTTGGAAGCGGGACAGAGACCCAGTACTTC.

This clonotype was counted at least ten times. The V and J genes are TRBV5-4 and TRBJ1-3; 7 nucleotides line up with TRBD1. CDR1 and CDR2 from the germline V gene are SGHNT and YYREEE (reference sequence). The CDR3 covers 16 residues. The V and J ends lost 2 bases and 0 bases, in that order; junction bases with no gene match: 5. This CDR3 reads CASSFDRDYSGNTIYF. The DNA for the CDR3 is TGTGCCAGCAGCTTCGACAGGGACTACTCTGGAAACACCATATATTTT.

This clonotype was detected ten times or more. V and J are TRBV5-1 and TRBJ2-7; possibly TRBD1 for D (5 bases). The CDR3 is made up of 14 amino acids. Germline CDR1 and CDR2: SGHRS and YFSETQ. V shed 0 bases and J shed 5 bases, with 12 bases lying between them. CDR3 bases: TGCGCCAGCAGCTTGGGAAGGGGTCCCCACGAGCAGTACTTC. Amino acid sequence: CASSLGRGPHEQYF.

The chain links TRBV12-3 or TRBV12-4 to TRBJ2-1; 7 bases align to TRBD2. The CDR3 contains 14 residues. With 6 bases clipped from V and 5 bases from J, the junction kept 7 bases outside the gene matches. The CDR3 DNA sequence: TGTGCCAGCAGACCCGGGGGGTCGAACAATGAGCAGTTCTTC. The encoded protein is CASRPGGSNNEQFF.

This clonotype was counted ten times or more. J is TRBJ2-3 and V is TRBV28, with D possibly being TRBD1 or TRBD2 (5 bases each). The CDR3 covers 12 residues. V was shortened by 8 bases and J by 5 bases, with 11 bases between the two germline ends. CDR1 and CDR2 from the germline V gene are MDHEN and SYDVKM. Here the CDR3 reads CASSGRLDTQYF. The CDR3 DNA reads as TGTGCCAGCTCGGGACGGCTAGATACGCAGTATTTT.

This clonotype was detected only a few times. V is TRBV7-8 and J is TRBJ2-7, with 10 bases lining up with TRBD1. Trimming took 2 bases from V and 1 from J; bases not matched to a gene: 5. CDR3 length equals 16 residues. Germline V CDR1 and CDR2: SGHVS, FQNEAQ. The CDR3 DNA reads as TGTGCCAGCAGCTTAAGCCCGGGACAGGGGTCCTACGAGCAGTACTTC. Residues: CASSLSPGQGSYEQYF.

This clonotype was picked up a small number of times. In DNA, the CDR3 is TGTGCCAGCAGCCCCCTTACGTTCTACGAGCAGTACTTC. As protein: CASSPLTFYEQYF. This sequence joins TRBV6-2 or TRBV6-3 and TRBJ2-7, with D uncertain. In germline, CDR1 is MNHEY, CDR2 SVGEGT. Trimming removed 6 bases at V and 3 bases at J, with 12 bases between. CDR3 length equals 13 residues.

This clonotype came up a few times. The chain links TRBV3-1 to TRBJ1-2, with 9 bases lining up with TRBD1. This CDR3 contains 15 residues. V lost 1 base, J lost 8 bases, and 8 bases stayed unmatched. Germline V gene sequence: CDR1 LGHDT, CDR2 YNNKEL (reference sequence). CDR3 coding DNA: TGTGCCAGCAGCCAAGTCTCGGGACAGGGAGGAGGCTACACCTTC. Amino acids: CASSQVSGQGGGYTF. The full variable domain, rest sourced from reference TRBV3-1 and TRBJ1-2, is DTAVSQTPKYLVTQMGNDKSIKCEQNLGHDTMYWYKQDSKKFLKIMFSYNNKELIINETVPNRFSPKSPDKAHLNLHINSLELGDSAVYFCASSQVSGQGGGYTFGSGTRLTVV.

In its sample, this clonotype was seen a few times. The gene calls are TRBV5-4 and TRBJ2-5; 9 nucleotides line up with TRBD2. Per germline, CDR1 SGHNT and CDR2 YYREEE (reference sequence). The CDR3 is 15 amino acids. After removal of 4 bases from V and 2 bases from J, the junction contained 6 bases not matched to a gene. CDR3 coding DNA: TGTGCCAGCAGCCCTCGCGGGAGGGTACAAGAGACCCAGTACTTC. Its protein is CASSPRGRVQETQYF.